This TCR beta chain was identified during a study of identical twins. Study results and limitations: With abundant cord blood beta clonotypes, insertions were fewer; memory repertoires showed no such pattern.

Per germline, CDR1 SGHAT and CDR2 FQNNGV. Trimming took off 5 bases at V and 2 bases at J, with 12 bases between the two ends. The CDR3 is made up of 14 amino acids. In regard to this clonotype: Its antigen is unknown.

TCRdb fed the 5' RACE reads into MiXCR, producing one record per CDR3 protein. This sample has some 590,000 distinct CDR3 sequences, with more than 9% found just once. This same sample was also taken into another study, of yellow fever vaccine responses in identical twins.

The TCR comes from a woman under 30 in good health. The V call is TRBV11-2, the J call TRBJ1-2; D possibly corresponds to TRBD1 (6 bases). The sequencing input was PBMCs. CDR3 region: CASSPRGANYGYTF. In DNA form, the CDR3 reads TGTGCCAGCAGCCCCCGGGGGGCCAACTATGGCTACACCTTC.